This T cell receptor beta chain is drawn from a study of CD8 T cells in ankylosing spondylitis. General study results and limits: A motif of fewer than ten highly homologous TCR beta variants was seen as apparently characteristic of ankylosing spondylitis blood.

This clonotype was counted at least ten times. The antigen is unknown. Library preparation for TCR beta used quantitative 5'-RACE with molecular barcodes. MiXCR, run by TCRdb on the 5' RACE reads, gives a single entry per CDR3 protein. The sample includes 200,000 to 250,000 distinct CDR3 sequences, 7% to 8% of them seen just once. Germline V gene data show CDR1 as DFQATT and CDR2 as SNEGSKA (reference sequence). This CDR3 spans 16 amino acids. V gave up 0 bases and J gave up 0 bases, with 11 bases separating them. This TCR derives from a male donor with ankylosing spondylitis. Material for sequencing was blood, either unsorted or a sorted T cell fraction (not recorded which). The chain joins TRBV20-1 to TRBJ1-4; the D gene is possibly TRBD1 (5 bases). The DNA for the CDR3 is TGCAGTGCTAGAGATTCCGGGGCGGCAACTAATGAAAAACTGTTTTTT. Residues: CSARDSGAATNEKLFF.